This T cell receptor beta chain originates from a study of vaccination effects on CD4 cells after COVID-19. Study-level background: Participants completed two doses of the BNT162b2 or mRNA-1273 vaccine.

In the ViraFEST assay, antigen-specific CD4+ clonotypes were identified by expansion after peptide-pool stimulation. Upon completion of under eleven days in culture, CD4+ T cells were isolated. Vaccine recipients lacked prior SARS-CoV-2 infection and had negative nucleocapsid antibodies. Supplemented with about 9.9 IU/ml IL-2 and 8 to 10 ug/ml peptides, roughly 2 million PBMC per well were kept in culture. Days 3 and 7 saw half the medium replaced with IL-2 medium. Assay used: immunoSEQ multiplex PCR; TCRdb lists only in-frame clones, some missing. The sample includes about 40,000 clones, around 67% seen only once; the top ten take under 25%. Germline values: CDR1 SGHRS, CDR2 YFSETQ. J lost 6 bases, V lost 4 bases, and 10 bases had no gene match. CDR3 length: 17 amino acids. Study observations and caveats: Clones that were induced by infection or by vaccine showed marked contraction late after vaccination.

Notes on this clone: Its antigen is currently unknown.

The rearrangement links TRBV5-1 to TRBJ2-3, with 14 bases fitting TRBD2. This specimen was CD4+ T cells from PBMCs cultured with SARS-CoV-2 spike peptides, taken before COVID-19 vaccination. This receptor was taken from a human donor who received a COVID-19 vaccine. CDR3 DNA: TGCGCCAGCAGCAGCGGACTAGCGGGAGGCCCGGCTGATACGCAGTATTTT. It specifies CASSSGLAGGPADTQYF.